This entry lists 15 T cell receptor beta chains sequenced from one sample in a study of identical twins. One entry per CDR3 protein, called by TCRdb with MiXCR from the 5' RACE reads. The table records more than 1.5 million distinct CDR3 sequences, less than 40% of them present only once. Sequenced: cord blood. The receptors here all came from a newborn girl in good health.

This chain connects TRBV25-1 to TRBJ2-5, with 12 nucleotides matching TRBD1. The CDR3 has 17 amino acids. In germline, CDR1 is MGHDK, CDR2 SYGVNS. V dropped 4 bases and J dropped 4; count of bases not matched to a gene: 10. The CDR3 nucleotides are TGTGCCAGCAGTGGCGGGACAGGGGGCTTATGGGGAGAGACCCAGTACTTC. Translated, it gives CASSGGTGGLWGETQYF.

This clonotype came up a few times. The V call is TRBV15, the J call TRBJ2-1; 12 nucleotides match TRBD2. The V gene end was trimmed by 0 bases and the J gene end by 0 bases; junction bases not matched to a gene: 6. Germline loops: CDR1 LNHNV, CDR2 YYDKDF (reference sequence). The CDR3 runs to 19 residues. The CDR3 coding sequence is TGTGCCACCAGCAGAGAAGGACTAGCGGGGTCCAGCTCCTACAATGAGCAGTTCTTC. Translating it yields CATSREGLAGSSSYNEQFF.

A few counts support this clonotype. The chain recombines TRBV3-1 with TRBJ2-3; unclear D gene. Per germline, CDR1 LGHDT and CDR2 YNNKEL (reference sequence). The V gene lost 0 bases and the J gene lost 2 bases, with 18 bases spanning the gap. The CDR3 is 18 amino acids. The DNA of the CDR3 is TGTGCCAGCAGCCAAGAGTATGAGGCCAGAGGTTTCACAGATACGCAGTATTTT. Encoded protein: CASSQEYEARGFTDTQYF.

J is TRBJ1-5 and V is TRBV6-1, with D tentatively TRBD1 (6 bases). The germline V and J ends were trimmed by 4 bases and 6 bases, with 13 bases remaining between them. Germline V CDR1 and CDR2: MNHNS, SASEGT. The CDR3 has 14 amino acids. CDR3 residues: CASSVAGVGQPQHF. CDR3 coding DNA: TGTGCCAGCAGTGTGGCAGGGGTGGGTCAGCCCCAGCATTTT.

V gene TRBV2 combines with J gene TRBJ2-5; 8 nucleotides match TRBD2. Germline CDR1 and CDR2: SNHLY and FYNNEI. This CDR3 spans 17 amino acids. The V and J ends lost 3 bases and 11 bases, in that order; junction bases with no gene match: 20. CDR3 bases: TGTGCCAGCAGTGATTCGGCTAGCGGGCCCTTCTACAATGAGCAGTACTTC. This encodes CASSDSASGPFYNEQYF.

V is TRBV27 and J is TRBJ2-4; D tentatively fits TRBD1 or TRBD2 (5 bases each). V lost 3 bases and J 1 base, leaving 13 bases between the germline ends. From germline, CDR1 is MNHEY and CDR2 SMNVEV (reference sequence). The CDR3 loop spans 16 amino acids. Here the CDR3 DNA reads TGTGCCAGCAGTTTTCGGGGCGGGTGGGCCAAAAACATTCAGTACTTC. This translates into CASSFRGGWAKNIQYF.

The V and J genes are TRBV20-1 and TRBJ1-6, with 9 bases that match TRBD1. The CDR3 runs to 12 residues. Germline CDR1 reads DFQATT; CDR2 reads SNEGSKA (reference sequence). Losses at the gene ends were 3 bases for V and 15 bases for J; bases not matched to a gene: 6. The CDR3 DNA reads TGCAGTGCTAGCCGGACAGGGGTGTACCTCCACTTT. It encodes CSASRTGVYLHF.

This clonotype was seen a few times. The rearrangement joins TRBV21-1 to TRBJ1-1; TRBD1 is the table's D call, not checked against the DNA. TRBV21-1 is recorded as a pseudogene. The length of the CDR3 is 11 residues. CDR3 DNA sequence: TGTGCCAGCAGCGACAGGACTGAAGCTTTCTTT. This sequence encodes CASSDRTEAFF.

Only a few counts were recorded for this clonotype. The gene calls are TRBV4-2 and TRBJ1-2, with 10 bases matching TRBD1. Germline trimming cut 3 bases from V and 3 bases from J; bases unmatched to any gene: 4. Germline V gives CDR1 LGHNA, CDR2 YNFKEQ. This CDR3 is built from 15 residues. The CDR3: CASSQGQGIDYGYTF. The CDR3 coding sequence is TGTGCCAGCAGCCAGGGACAGGGGATTGACTATGGCTACACCTTC.

As concerns this clonotype: Given a much more abundant clone one base away, this may be a read error. V usage is TRBV12-3 or TRBV12-4 and J usage is TRBJ2-4; D is unresolved. This CDR3 region has 15 residues. The CDR3 DNA reads TGTGCCAGCAGTTTAGCCAGATTAGCCAAAAACATTCGGTACTTC. It encodes CASSLARLAKNIRYF.

This clonotype was counted a few times. The J gene is TRBJ1-5, the V gene TRBV2; no firm D call. V lost 6 bases to trimming and J lost 6 bases, with 3 bases between them. Germline CDR1 is SNHLY and CDR2 is FYNNEI. The CDR3 loop spans 10 amino acids. In nucleotides, the CDR3 is TGTGCCAGCAGGCCTCAGCCCCAGCATTTT. Its protein product is CASRPQPQHF.

The rearrangement uses TRBV6-6 and TRBJ2-3; 9 nucleotides agree with TRBD2. V was pared by 2 bases and J by 5 bases, with 5 bases of the junction left unmatched. This CDR3 has 15 residues. The germline gives CDR1 MNHNY, CDR2 SVGAGI (reference sequence). This CDR3 reads CASSYGRGGRDTQYF. In DNA, the CDR3 is TGTGCCAGCAGTTACGGGCGGGGGGGCCGAGATACGCAGTATTTT.

The chain is built from TRBV20-1 and TRBJ2-7, with a tentative D call TRBD2 (6 bases). The V and J ends lost 6 bases and 5 bases respectively, with 23 bases between them. The CDR3 contains 15 residues. Per the germline V gene, CDR1 is DFQATT and CDR2 is SNEGSKA (reference sequence). As DNA, the CDR3 is TGCAGTGCCACCGACCGACTAGTGTCTTTGAACGAGCAGTACTTC. The encoded protein is CSATDRLVSLNEQYF.

The chain recombines TRBV20-1 with TRBJ2-3; a weak D match, TRBD1 (6 bases). V lost 3 bases to trimming and J lost 2 bases, with 12 bases between them. The germline gives CDR1 DFQATT, CDR2 SNEGSKA (reference sequence). The CDR3 runs to 14 residues. The CDR3 protein is CSASGQGYTDTQYF. In DNA form, the CDR3 reads TGCAGTGCTAGTGGCCAGGGGTACACAGATACGCAGTATTTT.

The V gene is TRBV4-1, the J gene TRBJ1-6; 7 bases agree with TRBD1. Germline V CDR1 and CDR2: MGHRA, YSYEKL. The CDR3 has 17 residues. J lost 7 bases, V lost 6 bases, and 15 bases had no gene match. The CDR3 DNA reads as TGCGCCAGCAGATACACCCGGGACAGAGCCCTGAATTCACCCCTCCACTTT. This sequence encodes CASRYTRDRALNSPLHF.